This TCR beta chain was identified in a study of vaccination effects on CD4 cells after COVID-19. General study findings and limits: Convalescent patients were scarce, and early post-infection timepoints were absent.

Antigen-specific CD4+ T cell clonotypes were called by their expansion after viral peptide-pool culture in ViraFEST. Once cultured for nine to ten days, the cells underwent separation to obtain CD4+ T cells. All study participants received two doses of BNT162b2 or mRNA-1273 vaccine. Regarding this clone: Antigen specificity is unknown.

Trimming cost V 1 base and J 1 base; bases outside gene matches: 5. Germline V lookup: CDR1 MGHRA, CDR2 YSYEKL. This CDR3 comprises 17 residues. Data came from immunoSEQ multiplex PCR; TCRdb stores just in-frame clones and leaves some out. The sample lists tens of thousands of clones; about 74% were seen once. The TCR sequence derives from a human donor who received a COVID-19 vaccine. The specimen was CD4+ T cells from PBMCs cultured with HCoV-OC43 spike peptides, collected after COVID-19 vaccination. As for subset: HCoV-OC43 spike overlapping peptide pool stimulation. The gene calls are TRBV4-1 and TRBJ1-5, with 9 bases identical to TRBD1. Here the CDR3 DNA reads TGCGCCAGCAGCCAAGTGCCACAGGGGGCGAGCAATCAGCCCCAGCATTTT. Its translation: CASSQVPQGASNQPQHF.